The present TCR beta chain was sequenced within a study of OX40 agonist ivuxolimab in advanced cancers. Looking at the study overall: Every 2 weeks, ivuxolimab was infused into the patients intravenously at between 0.01 and 10 mg/kg. Findings and caveats of the study: Averaged across samples, CD8+ T cells carried more expanded clones than CD4+ did. Clonal expansion by week 6 occurred in CD4+ and CD8+ blood T cells (at 0.1 to 3.0 mg/kg). Clonal expansion among partial responders at 0.1-3.0 mg/kg ranked near the lowest.

The repertoire was sequenced with immunoSEQ multiplex PCR; TCRdb's copy has only in-frame clones and lacks some. The sample includes some 21,000 clones, 80% to 90% of them seen just once. About this clone: Antigen specificity is unknown.

V lost 1 base to trimming and J lost 7 bases, with 5 bases between them. The CDR3 is made up of 11 amino acids. From germline, CDR1 is SGHNT and CDR2 YENEEA. The chain links TRBV11-3 to TRBJ2-7; D is uncertain. The material was CD4+ or CD8+ T cells sorted from blood, obtained in a trial of the OX40 agonist ivuxolimab. This clonotype was sampled from an adult with an advanced solid tumor such as melanoma, head and neck, liver or kidney cancer. The CDR3 reads CASSLGPEQYF. The CDR3 DNA reads as TGTGCCAGCAGCTTAGGGCCGGAGCAGTACTTC.